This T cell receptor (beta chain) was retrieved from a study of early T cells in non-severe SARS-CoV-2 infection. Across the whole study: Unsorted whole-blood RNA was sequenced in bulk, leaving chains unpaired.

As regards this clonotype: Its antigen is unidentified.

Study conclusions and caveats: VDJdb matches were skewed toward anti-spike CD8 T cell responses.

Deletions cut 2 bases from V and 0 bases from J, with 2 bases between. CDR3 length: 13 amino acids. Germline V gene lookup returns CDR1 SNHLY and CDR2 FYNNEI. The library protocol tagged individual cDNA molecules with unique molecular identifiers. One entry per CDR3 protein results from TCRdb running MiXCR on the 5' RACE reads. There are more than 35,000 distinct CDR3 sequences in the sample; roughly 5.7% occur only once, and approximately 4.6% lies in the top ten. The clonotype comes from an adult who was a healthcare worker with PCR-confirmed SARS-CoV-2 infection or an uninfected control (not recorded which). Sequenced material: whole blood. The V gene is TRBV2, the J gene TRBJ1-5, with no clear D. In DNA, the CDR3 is TGTGCCAGCAGTGAACATAGCAATCAGCCCCAGCATTTT. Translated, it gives CASSEHSNQPQHF.